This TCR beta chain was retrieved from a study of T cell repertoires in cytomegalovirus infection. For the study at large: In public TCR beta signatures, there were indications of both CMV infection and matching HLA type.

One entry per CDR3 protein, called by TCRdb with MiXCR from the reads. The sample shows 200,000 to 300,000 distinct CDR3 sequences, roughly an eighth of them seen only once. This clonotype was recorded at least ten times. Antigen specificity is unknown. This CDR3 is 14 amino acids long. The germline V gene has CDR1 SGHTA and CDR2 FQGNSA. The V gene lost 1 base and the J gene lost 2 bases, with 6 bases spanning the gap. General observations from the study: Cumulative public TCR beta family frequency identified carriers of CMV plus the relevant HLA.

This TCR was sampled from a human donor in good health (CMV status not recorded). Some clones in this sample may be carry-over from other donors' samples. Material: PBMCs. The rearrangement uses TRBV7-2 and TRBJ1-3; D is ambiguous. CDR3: CASSLVSAGNTIYF. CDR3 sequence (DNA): TGTGCCAGCAGCTTAGTTTCGGCTGGAAACACCATATATTTT.